The rows below give T cell receptor beta chains drawn from one sample of a study of long-term antiretroviral therapy in people with HIV. Profiling relied on immunoSEQ multiplex PCR, and the TCRdb table lists in-frame clones only, not all of them. The sample carries 25,000 to 35,000 clones, 96% recorded once. The sample in question was unsorted PBMCs, obtained 6.6 years after starting antiretroviral therapy. The receptor set was obtained from a young man with HIV. Both conserved end residues are part of each CDR3. The order of the fields is CDR3 length, J gene, V gene, D gene, clone size, CDR3 DNA, CDR3 protein. D genes are given only for firm matches. Expanded clones are given a class, and other clones once, few, many or no size at all.

14,TRBJ1-3,TRBV5-8,TRBD1,once,TGTGCCACCCGGGACAGGGGCTCTGGAAACACCATATATTTT,CATRDRGSGNTIYF
11,TRBJ2-3,TRBV20-1,-,once,TGCAGTGCTAGCCCTGGCGATACGCAGTATTTT,CSASPGDTQYF
12,TRBJ2-1,TRBV7-9,-,-,TGTGCCAGCAGCTTTGGGTACAATGAGCAGTTCTTC,CASSFGYNEQFF
15,TRBJ2-7,TRBV7-2,TRBD1,-,TGTGCCAGCAGGGGACAGGGTGACGGAGCCTACGAGCAGTACTTC,CASRGQGDGAYEQYF
14,TRBJ2-3,TRBV5-1,-,-,TGCGCCAGCAGCTTGGTTGGGGCTACAGATACGCAGTATTTT,CASSLVGATDTQYF
16,TRBJ2-2,TRBV9,-,once,TGTGCCAGCAGCGTAGGTGACCCCCCGAGGGCCGGGGAGCTGTTTTTT,CASSVGDPPRAGELFF
15,TRBJ2-7,TRBV6-1,-,-,TGTGCCAGCAGTGAGGCCGGGACGACAAGCTACGAGCAGTACTTC,CASSEAGTTSYEQYF
14,TRBJ2-4,TRBV2,TRBD1,-,TGTGCCAGAGAAGGGGGCCAGGGCAAAAACATTCAGTACTTC,CAREGGQGKNIQYF
11,TRBJ2-1,TRBV7-3,-,-,TGTGCCAGCAGCTTAGGAGGGTATCCGTTCTTC,CASSLGGYPFF
13,TRBJ2-7,TRBV27,-,-,TGTGCCAGCAGTTTTTCTGGGGGCCGGGAGCAGTACTTC,CASSFSGGREQYF
16,TRBJ1-4,TRBV4-3,TRBD1,-,TGCGCCAGCAGCCAAGATGACAGGGCAACTAATGAAAAACTGTTTTTT,CASSQDDRATNEKLFF
13,TRBJ2-7,TRBV30,-,-,TGTGCCTGGAGGCAAGGGGTTCCCTACGAGCAGTACTTC,CAWRQGVPYEQYF
15,TRBJ1-1,TRBV6-5,TRBD1,-,TGTGCCAGCAGTTACTCGGACAGGGCGAACACTGAAGCTTTCTTT,CASSYSDRANTEAFF
12,TRBJ1-1,TRBV6-1,-,-,TGTGCCAGCAGTGAACTGGCCACTGAAGCTTTCTTT,CASSELATEAFF
14,TRBJ2-2,TRBV9,TRBD2,once,TGTGCCAGTAGCGGGAGGCGGGCAACCGGGGAGCTGTTTTTT,CASSGRRATGELFF
14,TRBJ2-2,TRBV5-1,-,-,TGCGCCAGCAGCTTGCGGGAGCCCACCGGGGAGCTGTTTTTT,CASSLREPTGELFF
14,TRBJ1-1,TRBV5-1,TRBD1,-,TGCGCCAGCAGCAGGGACAGGGAGTTCAATGAAGCTTTCTTT,CASSRDREFNEAFF